This record looks at one T cell receptor (beta chain) sequence and its context. Its specificity is not known. Ophthalmopathy cases met thresholds of Clinical Activity Score at least 3, NOSPECS grade at least 4 and duration under 3 months. Source material for PBMCs was more than 7.5 ml fresh peripheral blood. Amplification of TCR beta CDR3 regions was performed using RNA transcripts as template. HTBI primers drove first-round RT-PCR of the TCR CDR3. TCRdb re-called the multiplex PCR reads with MiXCR, one entry per CDR3 protein. The sample has about 480,000 distinct CDR3 sequences, less than 25% seen once. Germline-derived CDR1 and CDR2 are LNHDA and SQIVND (reference sequence). CDR3 length equals 14 residues. V lost 6 bases, J lost 5 bases, and 7 bases stayed unmatched. These data originate in a study of T cells in Graves' hyperthyroidism and ophthalmopathy. Study at large: Peripheral blood samples were taken at initial diagnosis, prior to any treatment.

General study results and limits: Patients with ophthalmopathy were separated from those with stable hyperthyroidism by a 13 V-J model.

The receptor comes from a woman in her twenties or thirties with Graves' ophthalmopathy. The chain recombines TRBV19 with TRBJ1-1; 9 positions agree with TRBD1. The sequenced sample consisted of blood. The CDR3 spells CASRGYRGLTEAFF. CDR3 coding DNA: TGTGCCAGTAGAGGCTACAGGGGGCTTACTGAAGCTTTCTTT.